These T cell receptor beta chains were read from a single sample in a study of beta chain features in type 1 diabetes. Sequencing used immunoSEQ multiplex PCR; TCRdb keeps in-frame clones, though not all of them. The table records 200,000 to 300,000 clones, under 70% of them present only once. The sequencing input was naive CD4+ T cells from blood. The receptors stem from a man between 25 and 39 years old in good health. Both conserved end residues are part of each CDR3. The D gene is left open where the match is weak. Not all rows give a size; the values are once, few, many and, for expanded clones, a class.

v_call: TRBV25-1
d_call: TRBD1
clone_size: few
j_call: TRBJ2-7
cdr3_aa: CASSATGDEQYF

v_call: TRBV15
d_call: NA
clone_size: NA
j_call: TRBJ2-3
cdr3_aa: CATSRDLPAEDRTDTQYF

v_call: TRBV2
d_call: TRBD2
clone_size: once
j_call: TRBJ2-1
cdr3_aa: CASRLAAQFNEQFF

v_call: TRBV5-4
d_call: TRBD2
clone_size: NA
j_call: TRBJ2-2
cdr3_aa: CASSPIPGLAGGSSGELFF

v_call: TRBV29-1
d_call: NA
clone_size: few
j_call: TRBJ2-1
cdr3_aa: CSVAPSWQSYNEQFF

v_call: TRBV15
d_call: NA
clone_size: NA
j_call: TRBJ2-7
cdr3_aa: CATSRETGRSSYEQYF

v_call: TRBV28
d_call: TRBD2
clone_size: NA
j_call: TRBJ2-1
cdr3_aa: CASSLAVLGGNEQFF

v_call: TRBV20-1
d_call: NA
clone_size: NA
j_call: TRBJ2-5
cdr3_aa: CSASTMGLYF

v_call: TRBV30
d_call: NA
clone_size: NA
j_call: TRBJ2-2
cdr3_aa: CAWSSRRAVTGELFF

v_call: TRBV10-3
d_call: NA
clone_size: NA
j_call: TRBJ2-3
cdr3_aa: CAIGSQVSGTDTQYF

v_call: TRBV30
d_call: TRBD2
clone_size: NA
j_call: TRBJ2-1
cdr3_aa: CAWNLLSGRGSEQFF

v_call: TRBV30
d_call: TRBD1
clone_size: NA
j_call: TRBJ2-7
cdr3_aa: CAWSYFPGQGFHEQYF

v_call: TRBV2
d_call: TRBD1
clone_size: NA
j_call: TRBJ2-3
cdr3_aa: CASNRQGADTQYF

v_call: TRBV19
d_call: NA
clone_size: NA
j_call: TRBJ2-5
cdr3_aa: CASCELETQYF

v_call: TRBV25-1
d_call: TRBD2
clone_size: NA
j_call: TRBJ2-1
cdr3_aa: CASRVGTSGRINEQFF

v_call: TRBV15
d_call: NA
clone_size: NA
j_call: TRBJ1-1
cdr3_aa: CATSIDRNTEAFF

v_call: TRBV7-6
d_call: TRBD2
clone_size: NA
j_call: TRBJ2-3
cdr3_aa: CASTGGPGDWDTQYF

v_call: TRBV4-1
d_call: TRBD2
clone_size: NA
j_call: TRBJ2-1
cdr3_aa: CASSQDDDSGRYNEQFF

v_call: TRBV9
d_call: NA
clone_size: NA
j_call: TRBJ2-6
cdr3_aa: CASSPAMEARRANVLTF

v_call: TRBV10-2
d_call: NA
clone_size: NA
j_call: TRBJ2-3
cdr3_aa: CASKSPGNTDTQYF

v_call: TRBV29-1
d_call: NA
clone_size: NA
j_call: TRBJ1-5
cdr3_aa: CSVGASNNQPQHF

v_call: TRBV5-1
d_call: NA
clone_size: NA
j_call: TRBJ2-5
cdr3_aa: CASSLDGHNQETQYF

v_call: TRBV28
d_call: TRBD1
clone_size: NA
j_call: TRBJ2-2
cdr3_aa: CASSLPGQYTGELFF

v_call: TRBV2
d_call: TRBD1
clone_size: once
j_call: TRBJ2-2
cdr3_aa: CASSSPGQGAGELFF

v_call: TRBV13
d_call: NA
clone_size: NA
j_call: TRBJ2-4
cdr3_aa: CASSLTQGAKNIQYF

v_call: TRBV18
d_call: NA
clone_size: NA
j_call: TRBJ2-7
cdr3_aa: CASSPKGGRDEQYF

v_call: TRBV15
d_call: NA
clone_size: NA
j_call: TRBJ2-5
cdr3_aa: CATSTTGPQETQYF

v_call: TRBV30
d_call: NA
clone_size: few
j_call: TRBJ2-1
cdr3_aa: CAWTGRLAYNEQFF

v_call: TRBV29-1
d_call: NA
clone_size: NA
j_call: TRBJ2-5
cdr3_aa: CSVGNREGETQYF

v_call: TRBV9
d_call: NA
clone_size: NA
j_call: TRBJ1-6
cdr3_aa: CASSVVDGGSPLHF

v_call: TRBV29-1
d_call: NA
clone_size: NA
j_call: TRBJ2-7
cdr3_aa: CSVDPSGQMVEQYF

v_call: TRBV30
d_call: TRBD1
clone_size: NA
j_call: TRBJ1-2
cdr3_aa: CAWSPGQGGGYTF

v_call: TRBV9
d_call: NA
clone_size: NA
j_call: TRBJ2-3
cdr3_aa: CASSSGLGTDTQYF

v_call: TRBV7-8
d_call: TRBD1
clone_size: NA
j_call: TRBJ2-4
cdr3_aa: CASSRSGTGGFKNIQYF

v_call: TRBV13
d_call: TRBD2
clone_size: NA
j_call: TRBJ2-1
cdr3_aa: CASSLVAGAHNEQFF

v_call: TRBV30
d_call: TRBD1
clone_size: few
j_call: TRBJ2-3
cdr3_aa: CAFSLGQGRTDTQYF

v_call: TRBV20-1
d_call: NA
clone_size: NA
j_call: TRBJ2-7
cdr3_aa: CSASPYEQYF

v_call: TRBV20-1
d_call: NA
clone_size: NA
j_call: TRBJ1-5
cdr3_aa: CSNYQPQHF

v_call: TRBV11-3
d_call: NA
clone_size: NA
j_call: TRBJ2-1
cdr3_aa: CASSLGLPNEQFF

v_call: TRBV7-2
d_call: TRBD1
clone_size: NA
j_call: TRBJ2-7
cdr3_aa: CASSPQTGDYEQYF

v_call: TRBV30
d_call: NA
clone_size: few
j_call: TRBJ2-5
cdr3_aa: CAWRERRAGVSQYF

v_call: TRBV30
d_call: NA
clone_size: once
j_call: TRBJ2-1
cdr3_aa: CAWSPRDEQFF

v_call: TRBV4-1
d_call: NA
clone_size: NA
j_call: TRBJ2-1
cdr3_aa: CASSLVSFDEQFF

v_call: TRBV13
d_call: TRBD1
clone_size: few
j_call: TRBJ1-3
cdr3_aa: CASSLDRVSGNTIYF

v_call: TRBV9
d_call: NA
clone_size: NA
j_call: TRBJ1-1
cdr3_aa: CASSVEGYQNTEAFF